The 8 T cell receptor beta chains below were found in one sample sequenced in a study of blood T cell repertoires in COVID-19. Sequenced by immunoSEQ multiplex PCR; TCRdb stores in-frame clones only, minus some. The sample has about 200,000 clones, about 88% seen once. Sequenced material: peripheral blood. These receptors were obtained from a woman aged 50 to 65 with COVID-19, enrolled during active disease.

This chain connects TRBV7-8 to TRBJ1-4, with 9 positions matching TRBD1. Germline CDR1 reads SGHVS; CDR2 reads FQNEAQ. The V and J ends lost 5 bases and 7 bases, in that order; junction bases with no gene match: 5. The CDR3 loop spans 14 amino acids. As DNA, the CDR3 is TGTGCCAGCAGCACGGGACAGGGCGGTGAAAAACTGTTTTTT. As protein: CASSTGQGGEKLFF. Variable domain in full (rest from reference TRBV7-8 and TRBJ1-4): GAGVSQSPRYKVAKRGQDVALRCDPISGHVSLFWYQQALGQGPEFLTYFQNEAQLDKSGLPSDRFFAERPEGSVSTLKIQRTQQEDSAVYLCASSTGQGGEKLFFGSGTQLSVL.

In this sample, this clone turned up once. The chain recombines TRBV2 with TRBJ2-5; 9 nucleotides match TRBD2. This CDR3 is 14 amino acids long. CDR1 is SNHLY, CDR2 FYNNEI, per germline. Trimming at V came to 7 bases and at J to 0 bases, leaving 3 bases not matched to a gene. Here the CDR3 reads CASNKRGDQETQYF. CDR3 in DNA: TGTGCCAGCAATAAGCGGGGGGACCAAGAGACCCAGTACTTC.

This clone was recorded many times. The chain couples TRBV6-5 to TRBJ1-5; 8 bases agree with TRBD1. The CDR3 length is 14 residues. Germline CDR1 and CDR2: MNHEY and SVGAGI. The V and J ends lost 7 bases and 4 bases, in that order; junction bases with no gene match: 6. CDR3 amino acids: CASTGGAGNQPQHF. The DNA for the CDR3 is TGTGCCAGCACAGGGGGCGCGGGAAATCAGCCCCAGCATTTT.

The chain links TRBV12-5 to TRBJ2-1, with D tentatively TRBD2 (5 bases). V was shortened by 6 bases and J by 5 bases, with 14 bases between the two germline ends. Germline V CDR1 and CDR2: LGHNT, FRNRAP. The CDR3 contains 14 residues. Here the CDR3 reads CASGDKRRNNEQFF. Here the CDR3 DNA reads TGTGCTAGTGGAGACAAAAGGAGGAACAATGAGCAGTTCTTC.

In its sample, this clone was seen once. This chain joins TRBV30 and TRBJ1-6; unclear D gene. Per germline, CDR1 GTSNPN and CDR2 SVGIG (reference sequence). The CDR3 has 13 residues. V was trimmed by 3 bases and J by 7 bases, leaving 10 bases between them. DNA for the CDR3: TGTGCCTGGAGCCCCCGTCAGAATTCACCCCTCCACTTT. Amino acids: CAWSPRQNSPLHF.

V gene TRBV11-3 combines with J gene TRBJ2-1; 8 bases map to TRBD1. This CDR3 contains 16 residues. V lost 5 bases to trimming and J lost 4 bases; unmatched junction nucleotides: 10. The germline V gene encodes CDR1 SGHNT and CDR2 YENEEA. In nucleotides, the CDR3 is TGTGCCAGCAGCCTCCTCGGACAGGGTGGTTACAATGAGCAGTTCTTC. It is translated as CASSLLGQGGYNEQFF.

The chain employs TRBV19 and TRBJ2-1, with TRBD1 as a possible D gene (6 bases). V lost 3 bases to trimming and J lost 2 bases, with 8 bases between them. The CDR3 totals 14 residues. Germline V gene sequence: CDR1 LNHDA, CDR2 SQIVND (reference sequence). The CDR3 protein is CASSIQGTYNEQFF. In DNA form, the CDR3 reads TGTGCCAGTAGTATTCAGGGGACCTACAATGAGCAGTTCTTC.

V usage is TRBV28 and J usage is TRBJ1-2; no clear D. The CDR3 totals 13 residues. V lost 5 bases and J 5 bases, leaving 12 bases between the germline ends. CDR1 is MDHEN and CDR2 is SYDVKM in the germline V gene. The CDR3 sequence: CASSGDWEYGYTF. DNA of the CDR3: TGTGCCAGCAGTGGGGATTGGGAGTATGGCTACACCTTC.